The sequence of this T cell receptor (beta chain) was determined in a study of T cells expressing NK-cell markers. Germline V lookup: CDR1 ENHRY, CDR2 SYGVKD. The CDR3 loop spans 14 amino acids. Reprocessing the 5' RACE reads, TCRdb reports a single entry for every CDR3 protein and omits DNA. This sample carries around 280,000 distinct CDR3 sequences, with 0.3% to 0.45% going to the ten biggest clones. The TCR comes from a man aged 18 to 29 in good health. The specimen was blood T cells: a sorted CD56 or NKG2C T cell subset, CD4+ or CD8+ T cells, or bulk PBMC T cells (not recorded which). V and J are TRBV10-3 and TRBJ1-5; the TCRdb D gene call, TRBD1, has no DNA to confirm it. The CDR3 reads CASRPGQVHQPQHF.